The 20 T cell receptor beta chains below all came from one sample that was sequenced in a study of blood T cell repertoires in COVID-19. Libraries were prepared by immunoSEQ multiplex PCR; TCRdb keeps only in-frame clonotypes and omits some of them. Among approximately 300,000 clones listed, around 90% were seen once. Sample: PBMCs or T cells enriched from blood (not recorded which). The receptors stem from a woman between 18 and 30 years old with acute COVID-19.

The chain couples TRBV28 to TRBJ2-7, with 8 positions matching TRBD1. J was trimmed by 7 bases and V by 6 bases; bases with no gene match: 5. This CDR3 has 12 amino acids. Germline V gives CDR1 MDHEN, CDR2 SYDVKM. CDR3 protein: CASRQGAYEQYF. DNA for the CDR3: TGTGCCAGCAGGCAGGGGGCGTATGAGCAGTACTTC.

The CDR3 is CASSLGAGEGQPQHF. CDR3 in DNA: TGTGCCAGCAGCTTAGGGGCAGGGGAGGGTCAGCCCCAGCATTTT. This chain connects TRBV7-2 to TRBJ1-5, with a possible D match to TRBD1 (6 bases). The CDR3 sequence is 15 residues long. V was cut by 1 base and J by 6 bases, with 13 bases left in between. CDR1 and CDR2 (germline): SGHTA, FQGNSA.

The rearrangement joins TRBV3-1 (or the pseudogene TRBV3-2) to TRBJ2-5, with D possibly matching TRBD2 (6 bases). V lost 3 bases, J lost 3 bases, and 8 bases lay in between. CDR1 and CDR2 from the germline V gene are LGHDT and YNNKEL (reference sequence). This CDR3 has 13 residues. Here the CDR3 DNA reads TGTGCCAGCAGCCAGGGACTGAAAGAGACCCAGTACTTC. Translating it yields CASSQGLKETQYF.

The CDR3 region is CASSETVRAFF. In DNA form, the CDR3 reads TGTGCCAGCAGTGAGACAGTGCGAGCTTTCTTT. The V and J genes are TRBV6-1 and TRBJ1-1, with D tentatively TRBD1 (5 bases). Germline lookup yields CDR1 MNHNS and CDR2 SASEGT. Trimming left V 3 bases short and J 10 bases short, with 9 bases between. This CDR3 spans 11 amino acids.

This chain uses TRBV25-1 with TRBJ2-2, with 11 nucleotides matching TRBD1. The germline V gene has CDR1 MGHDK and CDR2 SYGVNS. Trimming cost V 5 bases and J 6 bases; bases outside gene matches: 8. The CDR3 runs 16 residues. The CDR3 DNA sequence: TGTGCCAGCAGTAACGCCGGGACAGGGGGTGCCGGGGAGCTGTTTTTT. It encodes CASSNAGTGGAGELFF.

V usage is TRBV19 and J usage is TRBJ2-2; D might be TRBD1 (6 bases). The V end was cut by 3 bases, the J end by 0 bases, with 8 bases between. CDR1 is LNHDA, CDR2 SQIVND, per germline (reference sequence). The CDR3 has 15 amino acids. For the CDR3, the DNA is TGTGCCAGTAGTATTCAGGGGACGAACACCGGGGAGCTGTTTTTT. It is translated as CASSIQGTNTGELFF. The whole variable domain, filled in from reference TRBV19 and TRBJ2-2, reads DGGITQSPKYLFRKEGQNVTLSCEQNLNHDAMYWYRQDPGQGLRLIYYSQIVNDFQKGDIAEGYSVSREKKESFPLTVTSAQKNPTAFYLCASSIQGTNTGELFFGEGSRLTVL.

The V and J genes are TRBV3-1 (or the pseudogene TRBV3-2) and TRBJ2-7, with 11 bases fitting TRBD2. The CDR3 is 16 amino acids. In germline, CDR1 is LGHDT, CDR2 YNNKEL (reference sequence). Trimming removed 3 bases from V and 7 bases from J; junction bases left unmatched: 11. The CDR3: CASSQIRLAGSGEQYF. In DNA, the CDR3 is TGTGCCAGCAGCCAGATCAGACTAGCGGGGTCCGGGGAGCAGTACTTC.

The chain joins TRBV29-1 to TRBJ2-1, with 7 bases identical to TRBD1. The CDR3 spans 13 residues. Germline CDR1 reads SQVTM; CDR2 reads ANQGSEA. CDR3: CSDLRTGHNEQFF. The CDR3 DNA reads TGCAGTGATCTCAGGACAGGACACAATGAGCAGTTCTTC.

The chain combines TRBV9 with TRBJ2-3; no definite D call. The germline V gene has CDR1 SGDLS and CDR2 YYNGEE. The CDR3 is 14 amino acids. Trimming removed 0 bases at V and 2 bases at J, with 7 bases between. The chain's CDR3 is CASSVAEATDTQYF. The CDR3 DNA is TGTGCCAGCAGCGTAGCCGAGGCCACAGATACGCAGTATTTT.

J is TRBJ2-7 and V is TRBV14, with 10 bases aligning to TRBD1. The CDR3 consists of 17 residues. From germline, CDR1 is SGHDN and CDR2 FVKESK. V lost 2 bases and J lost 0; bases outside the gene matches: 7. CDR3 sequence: CASSQRPGQGNSYEQYF. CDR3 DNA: TGTGCCAGCAGCCAACGGCCGGGACAGGGGAACTCCTACGAGCAGTACTTC.

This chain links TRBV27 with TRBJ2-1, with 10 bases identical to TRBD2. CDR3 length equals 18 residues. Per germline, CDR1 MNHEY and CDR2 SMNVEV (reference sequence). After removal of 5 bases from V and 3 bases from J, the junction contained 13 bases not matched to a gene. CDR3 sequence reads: CASSRFLTSGRIYNEQFF. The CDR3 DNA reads TGTGCCAGCAGTCGCTTTTTGACTAGCGGGCGGATCTACAATGAGCAGTTCTTC.

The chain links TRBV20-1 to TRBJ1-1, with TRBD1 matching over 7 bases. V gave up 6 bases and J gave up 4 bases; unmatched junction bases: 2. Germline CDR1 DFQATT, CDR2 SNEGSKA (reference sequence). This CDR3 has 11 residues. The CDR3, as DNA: TGCAGTGCACAGGGGACCACTGAAGCTTTCTTT. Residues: CSAQGTTEAFF.

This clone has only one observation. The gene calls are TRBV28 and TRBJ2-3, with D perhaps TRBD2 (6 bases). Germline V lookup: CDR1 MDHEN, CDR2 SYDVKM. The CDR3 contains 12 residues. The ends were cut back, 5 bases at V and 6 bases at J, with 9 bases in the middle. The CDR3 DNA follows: TGTGCCAGCAGTCCCCTAGCGGATACGCAGTATTTT. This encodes CASSPLADTQYF.

The CDR3 DNA follows: TGTGCCAGCAGGGCTCCACAGGGGGGAATTCAAGAGACCCAGTACTTC. Its protein product is CASRAPQGGIQETQYF. The chain joins TRBV2 to TRBJ2-5, with 8 bases that match TRBD1. The CDR3 length is 16 residues. V lost 6 bases to trimming and J lost 2 bases; unmatched junction nucleotides: 11. CDR1 and CDR2 from the germline V gene are SNHLY and FYNNEI. Complete variable domain (other parts from reference TRBV2 and TRBJ2-5): EPEVTQTPSHQVTQMGQEVILRCVPISNHLYFYWYRQILGQKVEFLVSFYNNEISEKSEIFDDQFSVERPDGSNFTLKIRSTKLEDSAMYFCASRAPQGGIQETQYFGPGTRLLVL.

The CDR3 DNA sequence: TGTGCCAGCAGTGACTCGACAGGGTCTGGTTCCTACGAGCAGTACTTC. Protein: CASSDSTGSGSYEQYF. This chain joins TRBV27 and TRBJ2-7; 7 nucleotides align to TRBD1. In germline, CDR1 is MNHEY, CDR2 SMNVEV (reference sequence). The CDR3 is 16 residues long. Trimming removed 5 bases from V and 1 base from J; junction bases left unmatched: 11.

The CDR3 is CASSQEESSSYEQYF. DNA for the CDR3: TGCGCCAGCAGCCAGGAGGAGTCGAGCTCCTACGAGCAGTACTTC. This sequence joins TRBV4-1 and TRBJ2-7; D possibly corresponds to TRBD2 (5 bases). The CDR3 is 15 residues long. The germline V gene has CDR1 MGHRA and CDR2 YSYEKL. V was trimmed by 3 bases and J by 0 bases, leaving 12 bases between them.

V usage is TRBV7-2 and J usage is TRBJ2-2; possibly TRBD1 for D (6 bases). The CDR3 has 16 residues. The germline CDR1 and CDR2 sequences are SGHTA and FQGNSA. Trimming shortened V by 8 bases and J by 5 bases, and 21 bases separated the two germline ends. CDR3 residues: CASSRWTDPITGELFF. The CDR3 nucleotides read TGTGCCAGCTCACGTTGGACAGACCCGATTACCGGGGAGCTGTTTTTT.

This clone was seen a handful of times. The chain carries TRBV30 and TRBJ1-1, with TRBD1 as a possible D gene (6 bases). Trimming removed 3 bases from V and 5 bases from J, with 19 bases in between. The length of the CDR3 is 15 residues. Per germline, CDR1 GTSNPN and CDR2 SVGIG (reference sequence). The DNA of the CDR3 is TGTGCCTGGAGGGTCAGGGGTGTTTGGAAGACTGAAGCTTTCTTT. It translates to CAWRVRGVWKTEAFF.

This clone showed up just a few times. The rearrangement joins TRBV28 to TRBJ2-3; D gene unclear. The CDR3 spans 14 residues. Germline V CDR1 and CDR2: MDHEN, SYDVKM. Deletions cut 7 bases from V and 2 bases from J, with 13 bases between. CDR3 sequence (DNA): TGTGCCAGCATATCTAACAGCAACACAGATACGCAGTATTTT. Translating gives CASISNSNTDTQYF.

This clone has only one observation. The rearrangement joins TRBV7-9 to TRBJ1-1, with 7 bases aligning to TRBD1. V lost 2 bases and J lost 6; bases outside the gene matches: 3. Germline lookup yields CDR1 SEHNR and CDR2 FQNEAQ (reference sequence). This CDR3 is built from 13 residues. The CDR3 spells CASSLSDRAEAFF. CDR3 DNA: TGTGCCAGCAGCTTAAGCGACAGGGCTGAAGCTTTCTTT.